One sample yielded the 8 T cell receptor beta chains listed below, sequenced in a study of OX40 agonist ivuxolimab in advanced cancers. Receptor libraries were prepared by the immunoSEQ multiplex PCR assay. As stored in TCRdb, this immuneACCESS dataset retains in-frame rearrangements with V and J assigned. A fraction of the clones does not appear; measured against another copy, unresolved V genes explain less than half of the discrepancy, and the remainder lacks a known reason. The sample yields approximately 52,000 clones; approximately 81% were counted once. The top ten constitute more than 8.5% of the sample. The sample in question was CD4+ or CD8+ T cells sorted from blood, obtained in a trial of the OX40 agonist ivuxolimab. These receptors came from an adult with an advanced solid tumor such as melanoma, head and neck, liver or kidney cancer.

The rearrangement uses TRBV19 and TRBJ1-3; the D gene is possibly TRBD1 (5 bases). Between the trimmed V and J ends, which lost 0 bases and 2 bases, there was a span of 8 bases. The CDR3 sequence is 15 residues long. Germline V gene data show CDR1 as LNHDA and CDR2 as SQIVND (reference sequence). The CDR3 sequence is CASSIDRDAGNTIYF. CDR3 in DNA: TGTGCCAGTAGTATAGACCGGGACGCTGGAAACACCATATATTTT.

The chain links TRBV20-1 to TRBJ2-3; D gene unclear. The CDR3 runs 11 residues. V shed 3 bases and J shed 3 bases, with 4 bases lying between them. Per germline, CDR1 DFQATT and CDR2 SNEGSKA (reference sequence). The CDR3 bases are TGCAGTGCTAGTGTGACAGATACGCAGTATTTT. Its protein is CSASVTDTQYF.

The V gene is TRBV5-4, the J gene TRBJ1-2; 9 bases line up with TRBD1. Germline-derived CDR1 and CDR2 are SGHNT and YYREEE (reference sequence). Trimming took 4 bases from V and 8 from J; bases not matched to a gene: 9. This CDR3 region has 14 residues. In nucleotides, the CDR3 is TGTGCCAGCAGCCGGATGGACAGGGGTGAAGGCTACACCTTC. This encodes CASSRMDRGEGYTF.

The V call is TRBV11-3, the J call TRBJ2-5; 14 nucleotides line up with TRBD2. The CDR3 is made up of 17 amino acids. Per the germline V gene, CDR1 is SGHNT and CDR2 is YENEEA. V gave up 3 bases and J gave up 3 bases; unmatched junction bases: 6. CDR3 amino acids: CASSLGATSGREETQYF. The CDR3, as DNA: TGTGCCAGCAGCTTGGGGGCGACTAGCGGGAGGGAAGAGACCCAGTACTTC.

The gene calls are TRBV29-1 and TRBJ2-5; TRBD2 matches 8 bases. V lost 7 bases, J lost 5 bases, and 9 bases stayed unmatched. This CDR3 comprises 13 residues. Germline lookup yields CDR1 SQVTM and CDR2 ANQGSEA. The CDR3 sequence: CSAGSGSGETQYF. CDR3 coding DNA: TGCAGCGCCGGAAGCGGGAGCGGTGAGACCCAGTACTTC.

In DNA form, the CDR3 reads TGTGCTAGTGGTTTGGTAAACCCCACGACAGGGAAGAACACTGAAGCTTTCTTT. Translating it yields CASGLVNPTTGKNTEAFF. The chain joins TRBV12-5 to TRBJ1-1; 7 nucleotides agree with TRBD1. Germline lookup yields CDR1 LGHNT and CDR2 FRNRAP. After removal of 0 bases from V and 1 base from J, the junction contained 11 bases not matched to a gene. The CDR3 sequence is 18 residues long. Variable domain in full (rest from reference TRBV12-5 and TRBJ1-1): DARVTQTPRHKVTEMGQEVTMRCQPILGHNTVFWYRQTMMQGLELLAYFRNRAPLDDSGMPKDRFSAEMPDATLATLKIQPSEPRDSAVYFCASGLVNPTTGKNTEAFFGQGTRLTVV.

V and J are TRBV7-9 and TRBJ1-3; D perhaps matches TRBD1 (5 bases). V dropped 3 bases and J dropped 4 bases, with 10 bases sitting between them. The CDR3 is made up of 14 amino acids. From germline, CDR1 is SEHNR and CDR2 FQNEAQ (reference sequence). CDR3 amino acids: CASSFADRGNTIYF. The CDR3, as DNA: TGTGCCAGCAGCTTTGCCGACAGAGGAAACACCATATATTTT.

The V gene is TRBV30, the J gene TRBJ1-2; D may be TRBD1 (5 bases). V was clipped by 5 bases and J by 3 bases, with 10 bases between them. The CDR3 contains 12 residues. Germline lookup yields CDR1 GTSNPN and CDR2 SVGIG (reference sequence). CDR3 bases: TGTGCCTGGTCCTGGGGGGACTATGGCTACACCTTC. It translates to CAWSWGDYGYTF.